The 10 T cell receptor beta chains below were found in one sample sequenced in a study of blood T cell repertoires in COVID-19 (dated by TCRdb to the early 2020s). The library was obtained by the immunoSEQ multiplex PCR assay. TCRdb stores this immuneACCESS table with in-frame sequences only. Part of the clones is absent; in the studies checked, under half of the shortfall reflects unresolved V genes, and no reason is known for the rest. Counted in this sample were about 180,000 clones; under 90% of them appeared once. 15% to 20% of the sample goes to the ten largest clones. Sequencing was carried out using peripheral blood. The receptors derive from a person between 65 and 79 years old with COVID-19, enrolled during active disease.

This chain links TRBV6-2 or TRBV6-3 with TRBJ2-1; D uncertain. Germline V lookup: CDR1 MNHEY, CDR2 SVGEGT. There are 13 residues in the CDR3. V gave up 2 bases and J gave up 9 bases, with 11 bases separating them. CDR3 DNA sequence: TGTGCCAGCAGTTACCAGTCACGCGGTGAGCAGTTCTTC. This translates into CASSYQSRGEQFF.

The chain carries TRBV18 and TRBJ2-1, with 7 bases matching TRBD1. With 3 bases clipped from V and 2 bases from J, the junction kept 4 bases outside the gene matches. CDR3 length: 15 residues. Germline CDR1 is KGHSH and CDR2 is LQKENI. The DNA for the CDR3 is TGTGCCAGCTCACCCCCCGACAGGGCCTACAATGAGCAGTTCTTC. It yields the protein CASSPPDRAYNEQFF.

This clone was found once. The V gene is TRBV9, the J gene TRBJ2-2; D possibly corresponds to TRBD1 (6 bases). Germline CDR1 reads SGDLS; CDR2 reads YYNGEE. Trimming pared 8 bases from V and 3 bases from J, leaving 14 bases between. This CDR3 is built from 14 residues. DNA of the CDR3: TGTGCCAGAATCGACAGGCGGGACACCGGGGAGCTGTTTTTT. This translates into CARIDRRDTGELFF. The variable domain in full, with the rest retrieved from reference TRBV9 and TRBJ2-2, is DSGVTQTPKHLITATGQRVTLRCSPRSGDLSVYWYQQSLDQGLQFLIQYYNGEERAKGNILERFSAQQFPDLHSELNLSSLELGDSALYFCARIDRRDTGELFFGEGSRLTVL.

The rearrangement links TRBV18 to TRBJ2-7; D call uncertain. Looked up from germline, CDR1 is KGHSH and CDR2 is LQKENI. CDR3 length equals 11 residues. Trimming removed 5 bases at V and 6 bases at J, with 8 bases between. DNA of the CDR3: TGTGCCAGCTCAGCGCGACTCGAGCAGTACTTC. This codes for CASSARLEQYF. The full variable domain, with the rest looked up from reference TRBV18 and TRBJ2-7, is NAGVMQNPRHLVRRRGQEARLRCSPMKGHSHVYWYRQLPEEGLKFMVYLQKENIIDESGMPKERFSAEFPKEGPSILRIQQVVRGDSAAYFCASSARLEQYFGPGTRLTVT.

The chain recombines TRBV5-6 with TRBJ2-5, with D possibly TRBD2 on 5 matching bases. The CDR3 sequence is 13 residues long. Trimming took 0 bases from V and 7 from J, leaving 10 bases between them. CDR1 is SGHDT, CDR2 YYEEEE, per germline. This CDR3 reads CASSLASGGTQYF. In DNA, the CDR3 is TGTGCCAGCAGCTTGGCTAGTGGAGGGACCCAGTACTTC.

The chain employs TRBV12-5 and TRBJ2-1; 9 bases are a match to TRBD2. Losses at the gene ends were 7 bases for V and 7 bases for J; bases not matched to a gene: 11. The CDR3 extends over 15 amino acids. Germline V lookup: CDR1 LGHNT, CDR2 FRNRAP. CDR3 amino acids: CASAPGTSLGNEQFF. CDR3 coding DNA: TGTGCTAGTGCCCCCGGGACTAGCCTGGGTAATGAGCAGTTCTTC.

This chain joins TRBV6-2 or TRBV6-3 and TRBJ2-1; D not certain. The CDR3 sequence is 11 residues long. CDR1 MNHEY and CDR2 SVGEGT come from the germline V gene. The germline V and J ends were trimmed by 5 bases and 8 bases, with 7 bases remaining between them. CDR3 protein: CASSVTHEQFF. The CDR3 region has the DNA TGTGCCAGCAGTGTTACTCATGAGCAGTTCTTC.

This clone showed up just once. In DNA form, the CDR3 reads TGTGCCAGCAGCCGTGGGACAGGCCTTGGCACCGGGGAGCTGTTTTTT. Amino acid sequence: CASSRGTGLGTGELFF. The genes are TRBV7-8 and TRBJ2-2; 8 bases match TRBD1. Germline trimming cut 5 bases from V and 4 bases from J; bases unmatched to any gene: 9. The CDR3 runs to 16 residues. Germline V gene data show CDR1 as SGHVS and CDR2 as FQNEAQ. Variable domain in full (rest from reference TRBV7-8 and TRBJ2-2): GAGVSQSPRYKVAKRGQDVALRCDPISGHVSLFWYQQALGQGPEFLTYFQNEAQLDKSGLPSDRFFAERPEGSVSTLKIQRTQQEDSAVYLCASSRGTGLGTGELFFGEGSRLTVL.

The CDR3 DNA sequence: TGTGCCAGCAGGCGCGGGACAGGGTTGTGGAGCACTGAAGCTTTCTTT. As protein: CASRRGTGLWSTEAFF. The J gene is TRBJ1-1, the V gene TRBV5-6; the match to TRBD1 covers 9 bases. The CDR3 contains 16 residues. CDR1 is SGHDT, CDR2 YYEEEE, per germline. V trimming: 5 bases; J trimming: 4 bases; junction bases outside the gene matches: 12.

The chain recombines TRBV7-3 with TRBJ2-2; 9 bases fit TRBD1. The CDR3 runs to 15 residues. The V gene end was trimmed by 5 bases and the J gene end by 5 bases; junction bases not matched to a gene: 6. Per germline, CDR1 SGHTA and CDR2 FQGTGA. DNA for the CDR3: TGTGCCAGCAGCAGGGACAGGGTTATTACCGGGGAGCTGTTTTTT. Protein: CASSRDRVITGELFF. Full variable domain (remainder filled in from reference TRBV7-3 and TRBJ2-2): GAGVSQTPSNKVTEKGKYVELRCDPISGHTALYWYRQSLGQGPEFLIYFQGTGAADDSGLPNDRFFAVRPEGSVSTLKIQRTERGDSAVYLCASSRDRVITGELFFGEGSRLTVL.